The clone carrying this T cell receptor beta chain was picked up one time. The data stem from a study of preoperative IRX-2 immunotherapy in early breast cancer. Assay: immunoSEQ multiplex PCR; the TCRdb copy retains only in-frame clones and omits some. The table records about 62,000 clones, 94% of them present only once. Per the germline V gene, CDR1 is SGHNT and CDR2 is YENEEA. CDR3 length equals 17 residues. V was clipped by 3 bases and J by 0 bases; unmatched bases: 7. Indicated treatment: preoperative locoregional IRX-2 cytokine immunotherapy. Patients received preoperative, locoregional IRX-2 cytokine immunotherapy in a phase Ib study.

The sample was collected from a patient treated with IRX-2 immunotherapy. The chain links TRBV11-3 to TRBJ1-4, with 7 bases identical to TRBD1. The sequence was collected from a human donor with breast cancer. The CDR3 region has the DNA TGTGCCAGCAGCTTCCCGGGACAGAGTGCAACTAATGAAAAACTGTTTTTT. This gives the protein CASSFPGQSATNEKLFF.